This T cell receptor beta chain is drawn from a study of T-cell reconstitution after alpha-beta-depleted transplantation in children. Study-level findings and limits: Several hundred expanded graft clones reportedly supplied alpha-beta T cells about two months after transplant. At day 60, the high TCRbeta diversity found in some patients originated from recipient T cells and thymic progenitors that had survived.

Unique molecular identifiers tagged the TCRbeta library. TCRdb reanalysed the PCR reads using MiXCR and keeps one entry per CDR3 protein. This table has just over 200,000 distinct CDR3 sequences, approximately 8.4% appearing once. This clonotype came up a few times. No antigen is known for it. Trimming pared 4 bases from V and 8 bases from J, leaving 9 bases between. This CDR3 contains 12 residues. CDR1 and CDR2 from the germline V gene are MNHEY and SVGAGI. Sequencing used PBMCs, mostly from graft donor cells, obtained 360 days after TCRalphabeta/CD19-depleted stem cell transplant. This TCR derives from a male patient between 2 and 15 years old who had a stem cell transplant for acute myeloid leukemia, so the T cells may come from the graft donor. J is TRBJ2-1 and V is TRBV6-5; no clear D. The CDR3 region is CASSSFGDEQFF. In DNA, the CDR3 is TGTGCCAGCAGTTCGTTCGGAGATGAGCAGTTCTTC.